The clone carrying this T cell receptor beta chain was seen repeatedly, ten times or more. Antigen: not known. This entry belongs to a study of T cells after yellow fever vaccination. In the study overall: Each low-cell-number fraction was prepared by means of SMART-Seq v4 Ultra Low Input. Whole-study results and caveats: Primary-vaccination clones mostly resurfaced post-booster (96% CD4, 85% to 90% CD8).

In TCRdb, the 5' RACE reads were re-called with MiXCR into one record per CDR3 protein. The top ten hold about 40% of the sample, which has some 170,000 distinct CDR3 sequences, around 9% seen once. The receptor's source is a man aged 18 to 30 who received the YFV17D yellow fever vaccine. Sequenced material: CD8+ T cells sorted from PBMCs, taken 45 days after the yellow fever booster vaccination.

CDR3 residues: CASSQEYRGGLSEPGDTQYF. DNA of the CDR3: TGTGCCAGCAGCCAAGAGTACAGGGGCGGACTGAGCGAACCCGGGGATACGCAGTATTTT. V is TRBV3-1 and J is TRBJ2-3; 7 nucleotides line up with TRBD1. CDR1 and CDR2 from the germline V gene are LGHDT and YNNKEL (reference sequence). The CDR3 is 20 residues long. With 0 bases clipped from V and 6 bases from J, the junction kept 21 bases outside the gene matches.